What follows describes a single T cell receptor (beta chain). Which cohort a participant joined came from the clinical history participants gave. The V and J ends lost 4 bases and 5 bases respectively, with 20 bases between them. The CDR3 is 16 amino acids. The germline CDR1 and CDR2 sequences are SGHNT and YYREEE (reference sequence). Clones were read by immunoSEQ multiplex PCR, and TCRdb kept only the in-frame ones, dropping some. The sample holds 250,000 to 350,000 clones; around 85% are singletons and the top ten take about 2.7%. The sample belongs to a study of blood T cell repertoires in COVID-19.

The sequence came from a woman between 50 and 59 years old who had recovered from COVID-19. The chain uses TRBV5-4 and TRBJ2-3; TRBD2 is a possible D gene (7 bases). What was sequenced was PBMCs or T cells enriched from blood (not recorded which). CDR3 DNA sequence: TGTGCCAGCAGCCGGGGGGCGCGGGGGTTGCAAGATACGCAGTATTTT. Its protein is CASSRGARGLQDTQYF.